This TCR beta chain is drawn from a study of blood T cell repertoires in COVID-19. As for the study in general: Samples taken during acute and convalescent COVID-19 were collected in the United States, Italy and Spain.

Authors' methods: Amplified reference gene primers provided the basis for estimating nucleated cell counts. TCRdb keeps only in-frame clones here, not all; method: immunoSEQ multiplex PCR. The DNA was the basis for D and trimming; V, J and clone size are from that table. Of approximately 88,000 clones listed, more than 60% are singletons. With 4 bases clipped from V and 10 bases from J, the junction kept 12 bases outside the gene matches. Germline lookup yields CDR1 MNHEY and CDR2 SMNVEV (reference sequence). The length of the CDR3 is 15 residues. Material for sequencing was peripheral blood. The chain uses TRBV27 and TRBJ1-1; 10 positions agree with TRBD1. The receptor was isolated from an elderly woman with active or convalescent COVID-19. This CDR3 is CASSYKTGGASVAFF. DNA for the CDR3: TGTGCCAGCAGTTACAAGACAGGGGGCGCGAGTGTAGCTTTCTTT.